The present entry profiles one T cell receptor beta chain with its context. CDR1 and CDR2 from the germline V gene are ENHRY and SYGVKD. Trimming cost V 6 bases and J 7 bases; bases outside gene matches: 9. CDR3 size: 14 residues. The data were taken from a study of blood T cell repertoires in COVID-19. Study context: Material from acute and convalescent COVID-19 was sourced from the United States, Italy and Spain. Nucleic acid was either cDNA or gDNA, and it came from T cells, B-cell-depleted T cells, or PBMCs.

Per the authors' pipeline: Reference gene primers were amplified, and this amplification served to estimate nucleated cell counts. The method was immunoSEQ multiplex PCR; TCRdb's version includes in-frame clones alone and lacks a portion of them. The DNA gave D and trimming, while V, J and clone size come from that table. The sample shows more than 85,000 clones, almost 85% of them seen only once. Input material: peripheral blood. The gene calls are TRBV10-3 and TRBJ1-5; 7 bases are a match to TRBD1. The sequence derives from a man between 65 and 85 years old with acute or convalescent COVID-19. The CDR3 is CAISPTGPEQPQHF. The CDR3 region has the DNA TGTGCCATCAGCCCGACAGGGCCGGAACAGCCCCAGCATTTT.